This T cell receptor (beta chain) is drawn from a study of shared T cell receptors in the human thymus. This CDR3 region has 13 residues. Between the trimmed V and J ends, which lost 1 base and 3 bases, there was a span of 9 bases. Germline V gene sequence: CDR1 SQVTM, CDR2 ANQGSEA. Here immunoSEQ multiplex PCR was the method, and the copy in TCRdb shows in-frame clones only, minus some. The repertoire has about 380,000 clones, just under 95% of them found once; the top ten carry approximately 0.018%. Specimen: thymocytes. This TCR was sampled from a human donor. The V and J genes are TRBV29-1 and TRBJ1-1; a weak D match, TRBD1 (6 bases). The CDR3 DNA reads TGCAGCGTTGAAGGAGGGGGGGACACTGAAGCTTTCTTT. Protein: CSVEGGGDTEAFF.